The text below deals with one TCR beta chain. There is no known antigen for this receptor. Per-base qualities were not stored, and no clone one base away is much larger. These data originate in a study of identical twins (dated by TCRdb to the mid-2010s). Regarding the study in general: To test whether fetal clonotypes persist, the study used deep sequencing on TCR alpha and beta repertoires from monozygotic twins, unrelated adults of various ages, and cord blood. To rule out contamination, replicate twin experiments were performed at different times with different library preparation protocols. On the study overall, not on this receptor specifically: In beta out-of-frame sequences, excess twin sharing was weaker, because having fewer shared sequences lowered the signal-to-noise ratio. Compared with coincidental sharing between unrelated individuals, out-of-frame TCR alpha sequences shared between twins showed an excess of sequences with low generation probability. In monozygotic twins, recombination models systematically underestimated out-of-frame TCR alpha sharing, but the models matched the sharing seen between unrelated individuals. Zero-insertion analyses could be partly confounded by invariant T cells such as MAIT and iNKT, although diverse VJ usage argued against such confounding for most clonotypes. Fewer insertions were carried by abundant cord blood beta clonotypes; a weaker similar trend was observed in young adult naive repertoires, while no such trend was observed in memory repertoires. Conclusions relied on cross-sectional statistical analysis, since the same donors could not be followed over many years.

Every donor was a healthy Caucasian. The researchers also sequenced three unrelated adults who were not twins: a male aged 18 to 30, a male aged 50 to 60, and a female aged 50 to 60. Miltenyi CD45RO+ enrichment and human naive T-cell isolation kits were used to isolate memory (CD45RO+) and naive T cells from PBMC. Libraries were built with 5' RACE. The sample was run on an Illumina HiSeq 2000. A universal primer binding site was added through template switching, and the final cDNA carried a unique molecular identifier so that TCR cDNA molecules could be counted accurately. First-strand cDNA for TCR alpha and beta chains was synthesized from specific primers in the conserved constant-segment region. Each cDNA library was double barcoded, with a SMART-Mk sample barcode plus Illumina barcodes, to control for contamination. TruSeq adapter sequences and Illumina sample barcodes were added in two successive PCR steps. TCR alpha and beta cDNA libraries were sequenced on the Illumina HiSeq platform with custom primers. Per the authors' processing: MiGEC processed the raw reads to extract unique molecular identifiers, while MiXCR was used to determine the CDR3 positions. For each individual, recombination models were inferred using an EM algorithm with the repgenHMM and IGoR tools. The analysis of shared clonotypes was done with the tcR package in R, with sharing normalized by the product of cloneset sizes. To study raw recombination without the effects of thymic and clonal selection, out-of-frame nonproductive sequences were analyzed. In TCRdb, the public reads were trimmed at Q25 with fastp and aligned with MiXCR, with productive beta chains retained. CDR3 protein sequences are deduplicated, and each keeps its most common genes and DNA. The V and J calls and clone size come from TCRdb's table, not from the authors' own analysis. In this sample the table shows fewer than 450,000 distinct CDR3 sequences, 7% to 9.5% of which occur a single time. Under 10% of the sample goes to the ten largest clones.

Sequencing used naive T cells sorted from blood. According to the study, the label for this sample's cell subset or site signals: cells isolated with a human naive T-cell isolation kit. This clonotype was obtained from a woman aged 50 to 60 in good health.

Here is the DNA: TGTGCCAGCAGCTTGAGCAGTGGCGAGCAGTACTTC. This translates into CASSLSSGEQYF. The V and J segments used are TRBV5-6 and TRBJ2-7; the D gene cannot be resolved reliably. In the germline V gene, CDR1 corresponds to SGHDT and CDR2 to YYEEEE. V gives up 1 base and J gives up 6 bases, and the segment between their germline ends measures 8 bases. The CDR3 has 12 amino acids, counting the end cysteine and phenylalanine. CDR3 DNA only is kept here, 36 bases in frame from base 1. Here the CDR3 is joined to the reference TRBV5-6 and TRBJ2-7 genes, and the full variable domain is: DAGVTQSPTHLIKTRGQQVTLRCSPKSGHDTVSWYQQALGQGPQFIFQYYEEEERQRGNFPDRFSGHQFPNYSSELNVNALLLGDSALYLCASSLSSGEQYFGPGTRLTVT.